Each of the 21 T cell receptor beta chains below was sequenced from the same sample in a study of neoadjuvant anti-PD-1 for oral cavity cancer. The time point: after neoadjuvant nivolumab, at surgical resection. Profiling relied on immunoSEQ multiplex PCR, and the TCRdb table lists in-frame clones only, not all of them. The sample holds tens of thousands of clones, more than 35% seen once. The material sequenced was tumor tissue, taken after nivolumab (anti-PD-1) treatment. These receptors all come from a person aged 35-79 years with oral cavity squamous cell carcinoma.

This sequence joins TRBV28 and TRBJ1-5; a possible D gene is TRBD1 (5 bases). The V end was cut by 6 bases, the J end by 5 bases, with 11 bases between. The CDR3 runs 13 residues. Germline CDR1 MDHEN, CDR2 SYDVKM. The CDR3 is CASSLVGDQPQHF. The CDR3 coding sequence is TGTGCCAGCAGCCTAGTGGGGGATCAGCCCCAGCATTTT. The whole variable domain, filled in from reference TRBV28 and TRBJ1-5, reads DVKVTQSSRYLVKRTGEKVFLECVQDMDHENMFWYRQDPGLGLRLIYFSYDVKMKEKGDIPEGYSVSREKKERFSLILESASTNQTSMYLCASSLVGDQPQHFGDGTRLSIL.

V is TRBV7-3 and J is TRBJ2-3; 13 nucleotides agree with TRBD2. The CDR3 length is 16 residues. The V and J ends lost 2 bases and 1 base, in that order; junction bases with no gene match: 0. Germline V lookup: CDR1 SGHTA, CDR2 FQGTGA. The CDR3 is CASSLGTSGGTDTQYF. The CDR3 nucleotides are TGTGCCAGCAGCTTAGGGACTAGCGGGGGCACAGATACGCAGTATTTT.

The genes are TRBV29-1 and TRBJ1-2, with TRBD1 matching 7 bases. Trimming removed 3 bases from V and 7 bases from J; junction bases left unmatched: 2. This CDR3 has 11 amino acids. The V gene's germline CDR1 is SQVTM and CDR2 ANQGSEA. The CDR3 sequence is CSVDRDSGYTF. DNA for the CDR3: TGCAGCGTTGACCGGGACAGTGGCTACACCTTC.

The rearrangement links TRBV27 to TRBJ1-1; 7 bases map to TRBD1. The CDR3 length is 15 residues. J lost 7 bases, V lost 5 bases, and 13 bases had no gene match. The V gene's germline CDR1 is MNHEY and CDR2 SMNVEV (reference sequence). CDR3 in amino acids: CASSPLGRGLVEAFF. CDR3 nucleotides: TGTGCCAGCAGTCCCCTAGGAAGGGGGCTGGTTGAAGCTTTCTTT.

A few counts support this clone. Compared with germline, one end of the junction differs, possibly owing to a read error. The chain combines TRBV20-1 with TRBJ1-4; 9 nucleotides match TRBD1. The CDR3 has 11 residues. CDR1 and CDR2 (germline): DFQATT, SNEGSKA (reference sequence). The chain's CDR3 is CSARNRDRVNF. The CDR3 region has the DNA TGCAGTGCTAGAAACCGGGACAGGGTAAATTTT.

The rearrangement joins TRBV5-8 to TRBJ1-6; the D gene is possibly TRBD1 (5 bases). The CDR3 totals 16 residues. Trimming removed 3 bases from V and 10 bases from J, with 20 bases in between. In germline, CDR1 is SGHTS, CDR2 YDEGEE. The DNA for the CDR3 is TGTGCCAGCAGCTCCGGGCGATGGGGCTCTAACTCACCCCTCCACTTT. Translation: CASSSGRWGSNSPLHF. The entire variable domain, with the rest obtained from reference TRBV5-8 and TRBJ1-6, is as follows: EAGVTQSPTHLIKTRGQQATLRCSPISGHTSVYWYQQALGLGLQFLLWYDEGEERNRGNFPPRFSGRQFPNYSSELNVNALELEDSALYLCASSSGRWGSNSPLHFGNGTRLTVT.

This clone was detected only a few times. The rearrangement joins TRBV7-8 to TRBJ2-3, with 8 bases matching TRBD1. Germline loops: CDR1 SGHVS, CDR2 FQNEAQ. V was pared by 2 bases and J by 4 bases, with 11 bases of the junction left unmatched. The CDR3 is 17 amino acids. CDR3 amino acids: CASSLRSGRGRSDTQYF. CDR3 nucleotide sequence: TGTGCCAGCAGCTTAAGGTCTGGCAGGGGGCGATCAGATACGCAGTATTTT.

The rearrangement uses TRBV5-4 and TRBJ1-2, with D tentatively TRBD1 (6 bases). The V gene lost 6 bases and the J gene lost 2 bases, with 11 bases spanning the gap. The germline V gene has CDR1 SGHNT and CDR2 YYREEE (reference sequence). This CDR3 comprises 13 residues. DNA of the CDR3: TGTGCCAGCACACTCGGGGGCAACTATGGCTACACCTTC. Its protein is CASTLGGNYGYTF.

This chain connects TRBV7-2 to TRBJ2-7; tentatively, D is TRBD2 (6 bases). This CDR3 is built from 15 residues. Germline-derived CDR1 and CDR2 are SGHTA and FQGNSA. V was trimmed by 1 base and J by 2 bases, leaving 12 bases between them. The CDR3 region is CASSLVRGSPYEQYF. The CDR3 nucleotides read TGTGCCAGCAGCTTAGTTCGGGGGTCCCCCTACGAGCAGTACTTC.

This clone occurred once. The rearrangement links TRBV10-1 to TRBJ2-2, with 7 bases matching TRBD1. The CDR3 has 15 amino acids. CDR1 and CDR2 from the germline V gene are WNHNN and SYGVQD (reference sequence). The ends lost 3 bases at V and 8 bases at J; junction bases unmatched: 9. The DNA for the CDR3 is TGCGCCAGCAGTGATCCGGGACAGAGGGGGGGGGAGCTGTTTTTT. Amino acids: CASSDPGQRGGELFF.

This clone was counted between two and nine times. The chain is built from TRBV5-1 and TRBJ2-3; D is unresolved. Trimming stripped 0 bases from V and 0 bases from J, with 5 bases between. CDR1 is SGHRS and CDR2 is YFSETQ in the germline V gene. CDR3 length: 14 amino acids. CDR3: CASSLEGSTDTQYF. CDR3 in DNA: TGCGCCAGCAGCTTGGAAGGGAGCACAGATACGCAGTATTTT.

The chain carries TRBV18 and TRBJ2-7; TRBD1 agrees at 10 bases. J lost 3 bases, V lost 3 bases, and 5 bases had no gene match. This CDR3 is built from 15 residues. Germline CDR1 and CDR2: KGHSH and LQKENI. The CDR3 sequence is CASSPDRTGGYEQYF. The CDR3 coding sequence is TGTGCCAGCTCACCCGATCGGACAGGGGGCTACGAGCAGTACTTC.

In this sample, this clone turned up a few times. J is TRBJ1-6 and V is TRBV6-5; 8 bases agree with TRBD1. Germline assignment: CDR1 MNHEY and CDR2 SVGAGI. V lost 8 bases to trimming and J lost 10 bases; unmatched junction nucleotides: 7. The CDR3 is made up of 13 amino acids. CDR3 nucleotide sequence: TGTGCCAGCGGACAGGGTTTGAGATCACCCCTCCACTTT. Its protein product is CASGQGLRSPLHF.

The chain is built from TRBV10-1 and TRBJ2-7, with 9 bases aligning to TRBD1. The V segment lost 5 bases and the J segment 3 bases; nucleotides outside the gene matches: 5. Germline lookup yields CDR1 WNHNN and CDR2 SYGVQD (reference sequence). The CDR3 spans 14 residues. The DNA for the CDR3 is TGCGCCAGCAGTAACTCGGGACAGGGCTACGAGCAGTACTTC. Its translation: CASSNSGQGYEQYF.

The chain links TRBV7-2 to TRBJ1-2; 9 bases are a match to TRBD1. V lost 4 bases and J lost 7; bases outside the gene matches: 10. The CDR3 contains 15 residues. Germline V lookup: CDR1 SGHTA, CDR2 FQGNSA. The CDR3 loop reads CASSYRGQGGGGYTF. The CDR3 coding sequence is TGTGCCAGCAGCTACCGGGGACAGGGAGGAGGTGGCTACACCTTC. Looking up the rest from reference TRBV7-2 and TRBJ1-2 gives the full variable domain: GAGVSQSPSNKVTEKGKDVELRCDPISGHTALYWYRQSLGQGLEFLIYFQGNSAPDKSGLPSDRFSAERTGGSVSTLTIQRTQQEDSAVYLCASSYRGQGGGGYTFGSGTRLTVV.

This clone is judged medium-sized. This chain uses TRBV15 with TRBJ1-4; D uncertain. There are 12 residues in the CDR3. Germline V gene data show CDR1 as LNHNV and CDR2 as YYDKDF (reference sequence). V was trimmed by 5 bases and J by 8 bases, leaving 9 bases between them. The chain's CDR3 is CATSPEGEKLFF. CDR3 DNA: TGTGCCACCAGCCCCGAAGGGGAAAAACTGTTTTTT.

This clone was seen only a few times. The gene calls are TRBV5-1 and TRBJ1-2; D may be TRBD1 (6 bases). Germline-derived CDR1 and CDR2 are SGHRS and YFSETQ. This CDR3 has 14 amino acids. V lost 6 bases and J 7 bases, leaving 19 bases between the germline ends. CDR3 coding DNA: TGCGCCAGCAACGCGGATGGGGGGCTCTTTGGCTACACCTTC. Translated: CASNADGGLFGYTF. The full variable domain, completed using reference TRBV5-1 and TRBJ1-2, is KAGVTQTPRYLIKTRGQQVTLSCSPISGHRSVSWYQQTPGQGLQFLFEYFSETQRNKGNFPGRFSGRQFSNSRSEMNVSTLELGDSALYLCASNADGGLFGYTFGSGTRLTVV.

This clone showed up many times. The V and J genes are TRBV4-3 and TRBJ2-1, with 8 bases lining up with TRBD1. The germline gives CDR1 LGHNA, CDR2 YSLEER. The CDR3 consists of 16 residues. V dropped 1 base and J dropped 4; count of bases not matched to a gene: 6. DNA for the CDR3: TGCGCCAGCAGCCAAGTAGTAGGACAGGGATACAATGAGCAGTTCTTC. It encodes CASSQVVGQGYNEQFF.

The chain combines TRBV7-6 with TRBJ1-1; D remains ambiguous. The germline gives CDR1 SGHVS, CDR2 FNYEAQ. CDR3 size: 13 residues. Between the trimmed V and J ends, which lost 4 bases and 0 bases, there was a span of 6 bases. The CDR3 reads CASSSPMNTEAFF. The CDR3 bases are TGTGCCAGCAGCTCTCCCATGAACACTGAAGCTTTCTTT.

For this clone: At one end, the junction sequence differs from germline, possibly due to a read error. The genes are TRBV11-3 and TRBJ2-1; 7 nucleotides match TRBD2. Germline V gene sequence: CDR1 SGHNT, CDR2 YENEEA. This CDR3 is 15 amino acids long. The CDR3 nucleotides read TGTGCCAGCAGCCTAGAGGCTAGCGGCAACAATGAGCAGTTCTTC. Translated: CASSLEASGNNEQFF.

The table lists this clone with many counts. The CDR3 DNA sequence: TGTGCCAGCAATGAGGGGAGCAATTCACCCCTCCACTTT. This gives the protein CASNEGSNSPLHF. The J gene is TRBJ1-6, the V gene TRBV2, with D possibly being TRBD1 (5 bases). Germline V gene data show CDR1 as SNHLY and CDR2 as FYNNEI. V lost 7 bases, J lost 7 bases, and 11 bases lay in between. The CDR3 contains 13 residues.